Included here is one TCR beta chain sequence, with context. Germline V gene sequence: CDR1 SGHRS, CDR2 YFSETQ. This CDR3 contains 16 residues. With 7 bases removed from V and 1 base from J, the gap between germline ends came to 20 bases. This specimen comes from a study of shared clonotypes between healthy human individuals. Clones were sequenced by immunoSEQ multiplex PCR, and TCRdb holds only the in-frame ones, with some missing. This table has roughly 2.4 million clones, approximately 94% appearing once. What was sequenced was naive CD4+ T cells sorted from blood. The subset is: CD45RA+ positively selected. The receptor's source is a man aged 18 to 35 in good health. The chain employs TRBV5-1 and TRBJ1-1; tentatively, D is TRBD1 (6 bases). This chain's CDR3 is CASATGGTGRNTEAFF. The CDR3 nucleotides read TGCGCCAGCGCCACGGGGGGTACAGGGAGGAACACTGAAGCTTTCTTT.